The T cell receptor beta chain under discussion was sequenced for a study of post-analysis software for immune sequencing data. Carried by the TCR beta cDNA libraries were unique molecular identifiers. TCRdb re-analysed the PCR reads in MiXCR, keeping a single row per CDR3 protein. Seen here are some 800,000 distinct CDR3 sequences, 46% observed once, and the top ten hold roughly 5.2%. A note on this clonotype: What it binds is not known.

Germline V CDR1 and CDR2: SGHTA, FQGNSA. V lost 1 base to trimming and J lost 6 bases, with 12 bases between them. The CDR3 loop spans 14 amino acids. The study's findings and limits: Clustering by F measure revealed strong co-clustering among samples prepared together in one batch. Significantly lower normalized Chao1 diversity was found in patients with multiple sclerosis relative to controls. Comparison of patients with controls showed 4 to 6 TRBV segments more frequent in patients, TRBV5-6, TRBV5-1 and TRBV20-1 among them.

The specimen was blood. The chain couples TRBV7-2 to TRBJ1-1; no definite D call. This TCR derives from a girl under 18 with multiple sclerosis. CDR3 nucleotides: TGTGCCAGCAGCTTAGAGACAAATCGACCTGAAGCTTTCTTT. Translating it yields CASSLETNRPEAFF. Combining the CDR3 with reference TRBV7-2 and TRBJ1-1 gives the whole variable domain GAGVSQSPSNKVTEKGKDVELRCDPISGHTALYWYRQSLGQGLEFLIYFQGNSAPDKSGLPSDRFSAERTGGSVSTLTIQRTQQEDSAVYLCASSLETNRPEAFFGQGTRLTVV.